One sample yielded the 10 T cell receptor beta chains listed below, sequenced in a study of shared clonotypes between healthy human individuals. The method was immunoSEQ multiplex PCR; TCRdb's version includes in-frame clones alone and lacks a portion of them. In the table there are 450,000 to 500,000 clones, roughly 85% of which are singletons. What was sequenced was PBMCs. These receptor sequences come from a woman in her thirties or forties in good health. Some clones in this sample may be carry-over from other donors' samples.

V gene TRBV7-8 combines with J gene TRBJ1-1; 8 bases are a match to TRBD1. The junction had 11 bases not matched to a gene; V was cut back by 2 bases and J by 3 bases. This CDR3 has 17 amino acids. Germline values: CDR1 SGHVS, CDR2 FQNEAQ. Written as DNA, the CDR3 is TGTGCCAGCAGCTTATGGGGCAGGGGGCGCGGGGACACTGAAGCTTTCTTT. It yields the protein CASSLWGRGRGDTEAFF.

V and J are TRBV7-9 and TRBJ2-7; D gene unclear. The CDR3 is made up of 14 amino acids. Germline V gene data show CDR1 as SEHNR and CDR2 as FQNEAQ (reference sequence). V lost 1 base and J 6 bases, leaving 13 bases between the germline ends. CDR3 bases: TGTGCCAGCAGCTTAGGGCCCCCCGCCCCCGAGCAGTACTTC. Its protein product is CASSLGPPAPEQYF.

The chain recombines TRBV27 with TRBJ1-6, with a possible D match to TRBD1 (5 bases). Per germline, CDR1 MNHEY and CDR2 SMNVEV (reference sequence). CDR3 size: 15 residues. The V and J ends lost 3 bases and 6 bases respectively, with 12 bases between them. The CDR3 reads CASSLSGLGNSPLHF. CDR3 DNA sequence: TGTGCCAGCAGTTTGTCGGGGCTTGGTAATTCACCCCTCCACTTT.

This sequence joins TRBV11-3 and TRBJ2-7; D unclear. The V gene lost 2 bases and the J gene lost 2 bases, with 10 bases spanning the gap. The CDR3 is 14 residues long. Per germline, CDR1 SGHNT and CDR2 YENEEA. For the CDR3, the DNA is TGTGCCAGCAGCTTATTCCCAGGTGCCTACGAGCAGTACTTC. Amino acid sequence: CASSLFPGAYEQYF.

This CDR3 is CASSSRQGAAYEQYF. CDR3 sequence (DNA): TGTGCCAGCAGTTCACGACAGGGGGCCGCCTACGAGCAGTACTTC. V and J are TRBV6-1 and TRBJ2-7; 10 nucleotides line up with TRBD1. The CDR3 is made up of 15 amino acids. J gave up 2 bases and V 5 bases, and 6 bases lay outside the gene matches. Germline lookup yields CDR1 MNHNS and CDR2 SASEGT.

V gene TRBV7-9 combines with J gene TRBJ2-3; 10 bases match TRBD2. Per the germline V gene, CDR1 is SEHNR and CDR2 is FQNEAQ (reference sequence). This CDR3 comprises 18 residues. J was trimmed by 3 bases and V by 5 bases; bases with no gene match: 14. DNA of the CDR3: TGTGCCAGCAGCGGACTAGCGGAGATGGCCTATGGGACAGATACGCAGTATTTT. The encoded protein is CASSGLAEMAYGTDTQYF.

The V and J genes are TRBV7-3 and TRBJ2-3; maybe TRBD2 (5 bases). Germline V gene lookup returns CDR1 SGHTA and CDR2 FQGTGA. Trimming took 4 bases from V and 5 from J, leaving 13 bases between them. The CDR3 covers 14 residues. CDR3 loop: CASSSGMHGDTQYF. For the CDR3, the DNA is TGTGCCAGCAGCTCCGGGATGCACGGAGATACGCAGTATTTT.

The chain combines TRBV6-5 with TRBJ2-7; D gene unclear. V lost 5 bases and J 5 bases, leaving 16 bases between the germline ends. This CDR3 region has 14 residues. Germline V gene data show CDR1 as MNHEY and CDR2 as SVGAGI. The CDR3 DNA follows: TGTGCCAGCAGTACCTGGACGGCGTTTAACGAGCAGTACTTC. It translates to CASSTWTAFNEQYF.

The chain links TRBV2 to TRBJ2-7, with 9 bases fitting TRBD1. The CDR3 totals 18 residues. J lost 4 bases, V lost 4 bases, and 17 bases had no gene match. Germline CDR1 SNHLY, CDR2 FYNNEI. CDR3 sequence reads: CASSGIGGKQGAYYEQYF. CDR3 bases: TGTGCCAGCAGTGGAATTGGAGGTAAACAGGGGGCTTATTACGAGCAGTACTTC. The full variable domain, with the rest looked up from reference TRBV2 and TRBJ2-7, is EPEVTQTPSHQVTQMGQEVILRCVPISNHLYFYWYRQILGQKVEFLVSFYNNEISEKSEIFDDQFSVERPDGSNFTLKIRSTKLEDSAMYFCASSGIGGKQGAYYEQYFGPGTRLTVT.

This CDR3 reads CASSPGQGGWYEQYF. CDR3 DNA sequence: TGCGCCAGCAGCCCGGGGCAGGGAGGGTGGTACGAGCAGTACTTC. The chain uses TRBV5-1 and TRBJ2-7; TRBD2 agrees at 7 bases. This CDR3 contains 15 residues. From germline, CDR1 is SGHRS and CDR2 YFSETQ. V shed 4 bases and J 4 bases; nucleotides not matched to a gene: 11. Variable domain in full (rest from reference TRBV5-1 and TRBJ2-7): KAGVTQTPRYLIKTRGQQVTLSCSPISGHRSVSWYQQTPGQGLQFLFEYFSETQRNKGNFPGRFSGRQFSNSRSEMNVSTLELGDSALYLCASSPGQGGWYEQYFGPGTRLTVT.